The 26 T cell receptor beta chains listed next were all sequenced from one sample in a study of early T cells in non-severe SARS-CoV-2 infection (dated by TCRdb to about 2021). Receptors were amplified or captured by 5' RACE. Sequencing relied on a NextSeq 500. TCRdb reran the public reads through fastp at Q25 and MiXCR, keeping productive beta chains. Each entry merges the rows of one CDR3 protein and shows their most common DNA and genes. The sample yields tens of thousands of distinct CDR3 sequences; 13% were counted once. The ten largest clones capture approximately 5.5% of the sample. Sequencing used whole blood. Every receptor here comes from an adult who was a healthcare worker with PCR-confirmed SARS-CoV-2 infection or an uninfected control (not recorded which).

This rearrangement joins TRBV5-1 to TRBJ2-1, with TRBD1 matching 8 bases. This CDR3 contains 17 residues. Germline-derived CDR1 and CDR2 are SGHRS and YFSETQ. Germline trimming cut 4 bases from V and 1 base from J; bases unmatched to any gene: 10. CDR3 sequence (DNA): TGCGCCAGCAGCCGACTCCCAGGGGGCTCGTCCTACAATGAGCAGTTCTTC. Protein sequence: CASSRLPGGSSYNEQFF.

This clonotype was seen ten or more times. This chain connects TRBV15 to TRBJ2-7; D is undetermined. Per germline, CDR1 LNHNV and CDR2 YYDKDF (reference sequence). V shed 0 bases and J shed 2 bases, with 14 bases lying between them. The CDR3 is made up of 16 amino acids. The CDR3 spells CATSRDRGKPTYEQYF. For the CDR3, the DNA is TGTGCCACCAGCAGAGATCGCGGCAAACCGACCTACGAGCAGTACTTC.

CDR3 in DNA: TGTGCCAGCAGTTACGGCAGCAGCTCTGGAAACACCATATATTTT. Translation: CASSYGSSSGNTIYF. The rearrangement uses TRBV6-2 or TRBV6-3 and TRBJ1-3; D remains ambiguous. CDR3 length equals 15 residues. Germline CDR1 reads MNHEY; CDR2 reads SVGEGT. The germline V and J ends were trimmed by 2 bases and 0 bases, with 8 bases remaining between them.

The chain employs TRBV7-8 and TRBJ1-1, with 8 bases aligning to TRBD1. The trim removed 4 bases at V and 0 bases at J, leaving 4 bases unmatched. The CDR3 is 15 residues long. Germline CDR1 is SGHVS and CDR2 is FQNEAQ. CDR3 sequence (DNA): TGTGCCAGCAGCTCGCCGACAGGGGTGAACACTGAAGCTTTCTTT. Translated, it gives CASSSPTGVNTEAFF.

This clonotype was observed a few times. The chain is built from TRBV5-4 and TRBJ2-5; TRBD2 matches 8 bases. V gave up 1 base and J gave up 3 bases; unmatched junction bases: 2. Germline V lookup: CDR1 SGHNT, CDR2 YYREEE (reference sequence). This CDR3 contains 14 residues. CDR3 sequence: CASSLSGGKETQYF. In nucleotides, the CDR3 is TGTGCCAGCAGCTTGAGCGGGGGCAAAGAGACCCAGTACTTC.

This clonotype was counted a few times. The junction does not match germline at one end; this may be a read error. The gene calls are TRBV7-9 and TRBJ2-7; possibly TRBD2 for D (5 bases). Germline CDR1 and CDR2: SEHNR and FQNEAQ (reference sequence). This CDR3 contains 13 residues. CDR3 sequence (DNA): TGTGCCAGCAGCTTTAAGGACTCCCACGAGCAGTACTTC. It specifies CASSFKDSHEQYF.

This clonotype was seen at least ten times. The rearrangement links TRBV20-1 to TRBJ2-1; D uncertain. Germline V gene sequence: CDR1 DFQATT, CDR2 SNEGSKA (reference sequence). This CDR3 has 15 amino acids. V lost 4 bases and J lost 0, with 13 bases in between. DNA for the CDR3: TGCAGTGCTACAGAGACACCGAGCTCCTACAATGAGCAGTTCTTC. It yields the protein CSATETPSSYNEQFF.

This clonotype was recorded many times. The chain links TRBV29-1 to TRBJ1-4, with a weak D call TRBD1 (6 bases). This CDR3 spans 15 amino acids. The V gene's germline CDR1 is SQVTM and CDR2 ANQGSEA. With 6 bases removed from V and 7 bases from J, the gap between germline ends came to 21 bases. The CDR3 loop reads CSVHFPTGFREKLFF. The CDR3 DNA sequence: TGCAGCGTCCACTTCCCGACAGGATTCCGTGAAAAACTGTTTTTT.

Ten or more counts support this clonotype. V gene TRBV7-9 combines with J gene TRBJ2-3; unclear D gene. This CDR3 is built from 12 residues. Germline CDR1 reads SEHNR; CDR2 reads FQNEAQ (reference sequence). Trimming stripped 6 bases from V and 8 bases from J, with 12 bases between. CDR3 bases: TGTGCCAGCAGGCCTTGGATAGGTACGCAGTATTTT. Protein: CASRPWIGTQYF.

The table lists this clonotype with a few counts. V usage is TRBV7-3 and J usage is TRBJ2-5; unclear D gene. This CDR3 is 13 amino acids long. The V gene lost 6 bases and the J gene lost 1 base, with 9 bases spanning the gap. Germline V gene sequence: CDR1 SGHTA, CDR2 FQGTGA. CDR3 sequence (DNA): TGTGCCAGCAGTTCTGCTCCCCAAGAGACCCAGTACTTC. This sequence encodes CASSSAPQETQYF.

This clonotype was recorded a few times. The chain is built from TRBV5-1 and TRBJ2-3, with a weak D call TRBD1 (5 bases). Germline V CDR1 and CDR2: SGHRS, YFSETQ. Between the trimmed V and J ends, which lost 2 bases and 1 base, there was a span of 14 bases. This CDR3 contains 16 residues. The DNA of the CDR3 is TGCGCCAGCAGCTTTTCACAAGTAGGGGGCACAGATACGCAGTATTTT. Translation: CASSFSQVGGTDTQYF.

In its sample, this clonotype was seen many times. Here the CDR3 DNA reads TGTGCCAGCAGCCGGACGGGCCTGGGGCAGTACTTC. Residues: CASSRTGLGQYF. The chain combines TRBV6-5 with TRBJ2-7; D not resolved. V lost 6 bases, J lost 9 bases, and 15 bases lay in between. Germline V CDR1 and CDR2: MNHEY, SVGAGI. CDR3 length equals 12 residues.

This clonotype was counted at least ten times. This CDR3 is CSVLWQGKEKLFF. CDR3 coding DNA: TGCAGCGTTTTGTGGCAGGGGAAGGAAAAACTGTTTTTT. This chain joins TRBV29-1 and TRBJ1-4, with D possibly TRBD1 on 6 matching bases. Germline lookup yields CDR1 SQVTM and CDR2 ANQGSEA. The CDR3 contains 13 residues. Trimming shortened V by 5 bases and J by 8 bases, and 15 bases separated the two germline ends.

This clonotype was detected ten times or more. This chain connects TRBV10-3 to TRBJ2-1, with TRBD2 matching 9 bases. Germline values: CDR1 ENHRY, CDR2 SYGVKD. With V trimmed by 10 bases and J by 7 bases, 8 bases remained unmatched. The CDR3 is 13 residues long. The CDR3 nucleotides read TGTGCCACTTTAGCGGGAGAGGAAAATGAGCAGTTCTTC. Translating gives CATLAGEENEQFF.

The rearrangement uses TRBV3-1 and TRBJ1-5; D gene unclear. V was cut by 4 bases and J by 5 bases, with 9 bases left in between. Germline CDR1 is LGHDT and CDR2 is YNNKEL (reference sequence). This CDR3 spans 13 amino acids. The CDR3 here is CASSPQLHQPQHF. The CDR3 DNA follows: TGTGCCAGCAGCCCCCAGCTACATCAGCCCCAGCATTTT.

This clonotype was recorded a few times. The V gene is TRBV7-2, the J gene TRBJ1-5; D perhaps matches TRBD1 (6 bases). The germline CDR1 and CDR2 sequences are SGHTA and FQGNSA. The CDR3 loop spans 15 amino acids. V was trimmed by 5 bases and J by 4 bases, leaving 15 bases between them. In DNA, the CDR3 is TGTGCCAGCAGCCGTGCGGCAAGGGGGAATCAGCCCCAGCATTTT. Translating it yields CASSRAARGNQPQHF.

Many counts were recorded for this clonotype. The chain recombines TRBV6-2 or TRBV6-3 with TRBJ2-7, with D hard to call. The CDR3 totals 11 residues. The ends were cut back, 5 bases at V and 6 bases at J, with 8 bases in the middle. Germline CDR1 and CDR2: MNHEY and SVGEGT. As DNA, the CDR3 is TGTGCCAGCAGTGCACAGATCGAGCAGTACTTC. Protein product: CASSAQIEQYF.

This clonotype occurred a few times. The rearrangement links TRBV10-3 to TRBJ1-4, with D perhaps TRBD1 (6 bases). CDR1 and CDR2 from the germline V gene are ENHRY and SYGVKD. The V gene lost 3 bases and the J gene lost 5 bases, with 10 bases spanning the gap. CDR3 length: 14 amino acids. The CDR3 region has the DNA TGTGCCATCAGTGATACAGGGCCGAATGAAAAACTGTTTTTT. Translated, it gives CAISDTGPNEKLFF.

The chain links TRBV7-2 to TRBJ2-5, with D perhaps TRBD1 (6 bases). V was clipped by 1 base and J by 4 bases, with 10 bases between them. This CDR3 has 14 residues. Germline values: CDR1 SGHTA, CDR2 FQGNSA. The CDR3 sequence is CASSLDVGAETQYF. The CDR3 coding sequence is TGTGCCAGCAGCTTAGACGTGGGGGCAGAGACCCAGTACTTC.

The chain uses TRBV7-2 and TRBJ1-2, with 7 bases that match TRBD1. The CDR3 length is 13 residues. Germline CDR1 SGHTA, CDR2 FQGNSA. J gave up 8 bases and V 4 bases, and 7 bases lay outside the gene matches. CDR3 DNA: TGTGCCAGCAGCTCGAGACAGGGTGGCGGCTACACCTTC. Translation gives CASSSRQGGGYTF. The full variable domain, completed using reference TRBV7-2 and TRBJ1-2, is GAGVSQSPSNKVTEKGKDVELRCDPISGHTALYWYRQSLGQGLEFLIYFQGNSAPDKSGLPSDRFSAERTGGSVSTLTIQRTQQEDSAVYLCASSSRQGGGYTFGSGTRLTVV.

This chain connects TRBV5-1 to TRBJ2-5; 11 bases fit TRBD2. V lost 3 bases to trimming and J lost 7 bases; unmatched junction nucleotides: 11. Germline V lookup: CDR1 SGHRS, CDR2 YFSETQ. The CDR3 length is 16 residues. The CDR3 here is CASSSRLAGTRGTQYF. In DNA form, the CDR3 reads TGCGCCAGCAGCTCAAGACTAGCGGGGACTCGGGGGACCCAGTACTTC.

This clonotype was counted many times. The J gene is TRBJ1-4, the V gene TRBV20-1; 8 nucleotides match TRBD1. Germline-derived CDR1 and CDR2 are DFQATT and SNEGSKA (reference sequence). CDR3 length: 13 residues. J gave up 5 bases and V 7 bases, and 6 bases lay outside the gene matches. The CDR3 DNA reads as TGCAGTGTCGTTTACAGGGGGAATGAAAAACTGTTTTTT. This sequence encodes CSVVYRGNEKLFF.

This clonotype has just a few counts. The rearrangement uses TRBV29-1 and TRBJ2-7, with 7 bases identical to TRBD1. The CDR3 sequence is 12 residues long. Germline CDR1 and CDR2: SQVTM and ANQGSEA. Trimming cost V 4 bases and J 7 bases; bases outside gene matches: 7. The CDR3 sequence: CSVGVQGVEQYF. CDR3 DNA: TGCAGCGTTGGTGTTCAGGGGGTGGAGCAGTACTTC.

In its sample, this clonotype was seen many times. The CDR3 here is CASSLDPNTEAFF. CDR3 DNA: TGTGCCAGCAGCTTAGACCCGAACACTGAAGCTTTCTTT. The chain combines TRBV7-3 with TRBJ1-1; D uncertain. Germline CDR1 and CDR2: SGHTA and FQGTGA. The CDR3 is 13 residues long. With 2 bases removed from V and 1 base from J, the gap between germline ends came to 5 bases.

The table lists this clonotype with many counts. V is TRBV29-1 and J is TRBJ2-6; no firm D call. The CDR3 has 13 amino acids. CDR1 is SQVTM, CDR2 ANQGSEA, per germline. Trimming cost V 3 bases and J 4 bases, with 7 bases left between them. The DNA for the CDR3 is TGCAGCGTTGATATCCAGGGGGCCAACGTCCTGACTTTC. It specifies CSVDIQGANVLTF. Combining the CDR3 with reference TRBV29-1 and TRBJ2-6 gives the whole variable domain SAVISQKPSRDICQRGTSLTIQCQVDSQVTMMFWYRQQPGQSLTLIATANQGSEATYESGFVIDKFPISRPNLTFSTLTVSNMSPEDSSIYLCSVDIQGANVLTFGAGSRLTVL.

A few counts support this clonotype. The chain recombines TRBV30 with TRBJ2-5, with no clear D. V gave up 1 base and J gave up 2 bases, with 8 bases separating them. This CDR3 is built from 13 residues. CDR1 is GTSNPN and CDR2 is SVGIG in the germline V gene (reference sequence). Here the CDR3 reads CAWSGSRQETQYF. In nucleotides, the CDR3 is TGTGCCTGGAGTGGGTCACGGCAAGAGACCCAGTACTTC.